There are many counts of the clone carrying this T cell receptor (beta chain). The time point was: sample taken at primary tumor resection. TCRdb processed the 5' RACE reads anew with MiXCR; each CDR3 protein has one entry. Of about 23,000 distinct CDR3 sequences listed, approximately 4.8% are singletons. There are 15 residues in the CDR3. Trimming stripped 4 bases from V and 0 bases from J, with 10 bases between. Germline CDR1 and CDR2: DFQATT and SNEGSKA (reference sequence). The data belong to a study of spatial heterogeneity in lung cancer. The TCR originated in a male donor with early-stage non-small cell lung cancer. The starting material was PBMCs, obtained at surgery. The genes are TRBV20-1 and TRBJ2-6; no clear D gene. DNA of the CDR3: TGCAGTGCTATAAAGAGTCACTCTGGGGCCAACGTCCTGACTTTC. It specifies CSAIKSHSGANVLTF.